The clone carrying this T cell receptor beta chain qualifies as medium-sized. The target antigen is unknown. TCRdb processed the reads anew with MiXCR; each CDR3 protein has one entry. The table shows some 5,500 distinct CDR3 sequences, with approximately 15% occurring only once. Germline lookup yields CDR1 SGHDT and CDR2 YYEEEE. Trimming took 4 bases from V and 0 from J; bases not matched to a gene: 7. The CDR3 contains 15 residues. This record belongs to a study of liver allograft versus peripheral blood T cells. The wider study: Comparing T cell receptor repertoires in transplanted livers with those in recipients' peripheral blood was part of the design.

The study's findings and limits: In liver allografts, T cell receptor repertoires reportedly differed from the repertoires found in peripheral blood.

This receptor was taken from a human patient who had a liver transplant. The T cells may partly be graft donor cells. The rearrangement joins TRBV5-6 to TRBJ2-7, with 7 nucleotides matching TRBD2. CDR3 sequence: CASSPLAAPSYEQYF. CDR3 DNA: TGTGCCAGCAGCCCGCTAGCGGCCCCCTCCTACGAGCAGTACTTC.